This note documents a single T cell receptor (beta chain) sequence. Its specificity is unknown. This sample is part of a study of OX40 agonist ivuxolimab in advanced cancers. Whole-study context: It was permissible to have had prior anti-PD-1, anti-PD-L1 or anti-CTLA-4 therapy, and under 45% had some. Study-level findings and limits: Expanded clones were, on average, more numerous in CD8+ T cells than in CD4+.

This CDR3 region has 14 residues. Germline V gene lookup returns CDR1 SGHTA and CDR2 FQGNSA. Patients were ruled out by autoimmune disease history or systemic immunosuppression. The protocol was immunoSEQ multiplex PCR, while the TCRdb copy is restricted to in-frame clones and leaves out a portion. The sample gives approximately 88,000 clones, approximately 91% of which show up once; around 0.3% is in the top ten. The chain joins TRBV7-2 to TRBJ2-5; TRBD1 aligns across 8 bases. With the DNA end fitting TRBJ2-7 better, the J assignment may be wrong. This specimen consisted of CD4+ or CD8+ T cells sorted from blood, obtained in a trial of the OX40 agonist ivuxolimab. This clonotype was obtained from an adult with an advanced solid tumor such as melanoma, head and neck, liver or kidney cancer. In DNA form, the CDR3 reads TGTGCCAGCAGCTTCCCCGACAGGGGATACGAGCAGTACTTC. It yields the protein CASSFPDRGYEQYF.